The clone carrying this T cell receptor (beta chain) was recorded once. Its antigen is still unknown. The entry originates in a study of PD-1 blockade in classical Hodgkin lymphoma. Relapse after autologous stem cell transplantation occurred in every patient, and brentuximab vedotin exposure varied. Relapsed/refractory classical Hodgkin lymphoma patients had complete, partial or progressive responses. General study findings and limits: Whereas CD4+ TCR diversity had risen significantly by C4D1, CD8+ TCR diversity had not. For complete responders, baseline diversity was comparable to that of newly diagnosed patients. Compared with healthy donors, newly diagnosed patients reportedly showed lower baseline TCR diversity.

Only in-frame clones appear in the TCRdb table, and some are missing; sequencing was by immunoSEQ multiplex PCR. The sample holds some 93,000 clones, about nine tenths seen once. J was trimmed by 1 base and V by 4 bases; bases with no gene match: 16. CDR1 and CDR2 from the germline V gene are SGDLS and YYNGEE. The CDR3 is made up of 20 amino acids. The sequence derives from a human donor with classical Hodgkin lymphoma. The input for sequencing was peripheral blood mononuclear cells (PBMCs), taken at baseline. The rearrangement joins TRBV9 to TRBJ2-3, with 12 bases that match TRBD2. CDR3 protein: CASSTSGTSGWTRRTDTQYF. The DNA for the CDR3 is TGTGCCAGCAGCACTTCCGGGACTAGCGGGTGGACTCGCCGCACAGATACGCAGTATTTT.